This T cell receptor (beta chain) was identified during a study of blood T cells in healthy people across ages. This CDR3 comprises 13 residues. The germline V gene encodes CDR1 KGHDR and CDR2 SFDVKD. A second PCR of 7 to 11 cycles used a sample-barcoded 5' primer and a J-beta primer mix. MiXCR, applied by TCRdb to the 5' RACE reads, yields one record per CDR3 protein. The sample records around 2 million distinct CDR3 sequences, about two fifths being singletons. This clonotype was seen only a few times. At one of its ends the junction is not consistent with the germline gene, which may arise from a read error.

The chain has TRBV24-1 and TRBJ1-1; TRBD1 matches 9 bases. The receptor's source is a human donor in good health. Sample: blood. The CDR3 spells CAAREGTDRGAFF. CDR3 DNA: TGTGCCGCCAGGGAAGGTACGGACAGGGGAGCTTTCTTT.